This T cell receptor beta chain was sequenced during a study of blood T cell repertoires in COVID-19. The CDR3 length is 11 residues. Trimming cost V 7 bases and J 7 bases, with 10 bases left between them. Participant ages covered about 18 to 89 years across approximately 25 US areas. Participant-given clinical history determined each cohort assignment. Using immunoSEQ multiplex PCR, the repertoire was profiled, and TCRdb retains in-frame clones only, with some absent. The data hold a few hundred thousand clones, with around four fifths observed a single time. J is TRBJ1-1 and V is TRBV12-3 or TRBV12-4, with D possibly being TRBD1 (6 bases). Sample: PBMCs or T cells enriched from blood (not recorded which). The sequence was collected from a woman in her fifties or sixties who had recovered from COVID-19. The CDR3 DNA is TGTGCCAGCATGGACAGTTTTGAAGCTTTCTTT. Translation gives CASMDSFEAFF.